The 4 T cell receptor beta chains reported below all come from one sample, sequenced in a study of shared clonotypes between healthy human individuals. The method was immunoSEQ multiplex PCR; TCRdb's version includes in-frame clones alone and lacks a portion of them. Of some 2,000,000 clones in the sample, over 85% were seen once. Selected positively for CCR7 and CD45RO-negative, naive CD8 cells excluded terminally differentiated effector memory CD45RA+ cells. Sequencing input: naive CD8+ T cells sorted from blood. The receptors come from a man in his late teens or twenties in good health.

The J gene is TRBJ2-7, the V gene TRBV5-5, with D tentatively TRBD2 (6 bases). Trimming cost V 6 bases and J 7 bases, with 14 bases left between them. Per germline, CDR1 SGHKS and CDR2 YYEKEE (reference sequence). This CDR3 spans 12 amino acids. The CDR3 loop reads CASTTFRGEQYF. The CDR3 coding sequence is TGTGCCAGCACCACTTTTCGGGGGGAGCAGTACTTC.

V usage is TRBV5-1 and J usage is TRBJ1-1; D remains ambiguous. This CDR3 region has 13 residues. Deletions cut 1 base from V and 4 bases from J, with 8 bases between. Germline V CDR1 and CDR2: SGHRS, YFSETQ. The CDR3 sequence: CASSLSWGTEAFF. Here the CDR3 DNA reads TGCGCCAGCAGCTTGAGTTGGGGCACTGAAGCTTTCTTT.

This chain joins TRBV4-2 and TRBJ1-2; a possible D gene is TRBD1 (5 bases). The germline gives CDR1 LGHNA, CDR2 YNFKEQ. The CDR3 runs to 17 residues. V was cut by 0 bases and J by 0 bases, with 14 bases left in between. CDR3 region: CASSQDGEQGTNYGYTF. For the CDR3, the DNA is TGTGCCAGCAGCCAAGATGGCGAGCAGGGCACTAACTATGGCTACACCTTC.

On this clone: Other nucleotide sequences from this sample produce the same CDR3. This sequence joins TRBV25-1 and TRBJ1-1, with D unresolved. CDR3 size: 13 residues. Germline assignment: CDR1 MGHDK and CDR2 SYGVNS. V was cut by 4 bases and J by 4 bases, with 10 bases left in between. CDR3 region: CASSGSGGTEAFF. The CDR3 DNA reads TGTGCCAGCAGTGGATCCGGTGGCACTGAAGCTTTCTTT.